This T cell receptor (beta chain) was observed in a study of patients and donors after allogeneic stem cell transplantation. TCRdb independently ran MiXCR on the RT-PCR reads; one entry per CDR3 protein. The profile shows roughly 940,000 distinct CDR3 sequences, roughly 17% of them singletons. This CDR3 is built from 14 residues. Trimming took 7 bases from V and 1 from J, leaving 13 bases between them. Germline assignment: CDR1 MNHNS and CDR2 SASEGT. This receptor was identified in a human donor who was either an allogeneic HSCT recipient or a stem cell or donor lymphocyte infusion donor (not recorded which). It is not recorded whose cells these are; they may come from a transplant donor. V and J are TRBV6-1 and TRBJ1-1; D remains ambiguous. Input material: blood, either unsorted or a sorted T cell fraction (not recorded which). CDR3 protein: CASISGDRNTEAFF. The CDR3 nucleotides are TGTGCCAGCATTTCCGGGGATCGGAACACTGAAGCTTTCTTT.